This T cell receptor (beta chain) was retrieved from a study of technical replicates of blood from several donors. Sequenced by immunoSEQ multiplex PCR; TCRdb stores in-frame clones only, minus some. The sample contains about 68,000 clones, roughly 97% of which appear only once. The specimen was T cells isolated from PBMCs. The clonotype comes from a human donor in good health.

CDR3 in DNA: TGTGCCAGCAGCCAAGATCACAGGGTTGCTGCTTTCTTT. Its protein product is CASSQDHRVAAFF. The chain combines TRBV14 with TRBJ1-1, with D perhaps matching TRBD1 (6 bases). The CDR3 is 13 residues long. V gave up 0 bases and J gave up 11 bases, with 13 bases separating them. Germline CDR1 is SGHDN and CDR2 is FVKESK.